This T cell receptor beta chain was observed in a study of Ad26.COV2.S vaccination and SARS-CoV-2 variants. Treatment given: some 20 received Ad26.COV2.S at low or high dose, single or two shots; several received placebo; per-sample allocation not given. Sampling was performed 63 days after the first vaccine or placebo injection. Study-level findings and limits: Substantial response breadth was reportedly seen for spike-specific CD8+ and CD4+ T cells after vaccination.

Concerning this clone itself: Its antigen remains unknown. This sample includes further DNA sequences coding for the same CDR3.

Sequencing was performed with immunoSEQ multiplex PCR; in TCRdb, only in-frame clones are kept and a portion is missing. Of roughly 320,000 clones listed, more than 70% are singletons. Germline V lookup: CDR1 SGHTA, CDR2 FQGNSA. This CDR3 region has 14 residues. V shed 2 bases and J shed 0 bases, with 8 bases lying between them. Sequenced material: peripheral blood, taken in a trial of Ad26.COV2.S vaccine versus placebo. The chain combines TRBV7-2 with TRBJ2-7; D uncertain. This TCR was recovered from a person aged 18-65 years who received the Ad26.COV2.S COVID-19 vaccine or a placebo. For the CDR3, the DNA is TGTGCCAGCAGCTTACTGGGCAGCTCCTACGAGCAGTACTTC. Translation: CASSLLGSSYEQYF.